The source of this T cell receptor beta chain is a study of beta chain features in type 1 diabetes. Study-wide context: Analysis included about 100 million sorted cells drawn from all samples.

This CDR3 has 18 residues. The V end lost 0 bases, the J end lost 7 bases, and 21 bases lay between the germline ends. CDR1 KGHSH and CDR2 LQKENI come from the germline V gene. The isolated RNA, all of it, was reverse transcribed, so expressed TCRB transcripts were what got sequenced. Generated by immunoSEQ multiplex PCR, the TCRdb table keeps only in-frame clones and is missing some. The sample includes approximately 140,000 clones, under 60% of them seen just once. Sorting of CD4+ naive, central memory, regulatory and stem cell-like memory cells was performed via CD45RO/CCR7/CD25/CD127/CD95/CD27. With regard to this clone: The antigen remains unidentified.

Findings of the study overall: Junctions at VDJ sites from type 1 diabetes patients had fewer insertions and more deletions.

The clonotype comes from a man aged 18-30 years in good health. This chain joins TRBV18 and TRBJ2-2, with a weak D call TRBD1 (5 bases). Input material: Tregs from blood. The chain's CDR3 is CASSPPVTRRVVFGELFF. The DNA of the CDR3 is TGTGCCAGCTCACCACCGGTTACCCGCAGGGTCGTGTTCGGGGAGCTGTTTTTT.